This T cell receptor beta chain was recovered during a study of blood T cell repertoires in COVID-19. The wider study: Some COVID-19 samples were acute and others convalescent; all came from the United States, Italy and Spain.

Sequencing used immunoSEQ multiplex PCR; TCRdb keeps in-frame clones, though not all of them. The sample gives 85,000 to 130,000 clones, around 86% of which show up once; 2% to 3% is in the top ten. Per germline, CDR1 MNHEY and CDR2 SVGAGI. With 10 bases clipped from V and 8 bases from J, the junction kept 11 bases outside the gene matches. The CDR3 spans 15 residues. The source is a woman between 45 and 65 years old who had recovered from COVID-19. The rearrangement links TRBV6-5 to TRBJ2-1; 13 positions match TRBD2. The material sequenced was PBMCs or T cells enriched from blood (not recorded which). The CDR3 region is CATGRLAGGLDEQFF. CDR3 in DNA: TGTGCCACCGGCCGACTAGCGGGGGGCCTGGATGAGCAGTTCTTC.